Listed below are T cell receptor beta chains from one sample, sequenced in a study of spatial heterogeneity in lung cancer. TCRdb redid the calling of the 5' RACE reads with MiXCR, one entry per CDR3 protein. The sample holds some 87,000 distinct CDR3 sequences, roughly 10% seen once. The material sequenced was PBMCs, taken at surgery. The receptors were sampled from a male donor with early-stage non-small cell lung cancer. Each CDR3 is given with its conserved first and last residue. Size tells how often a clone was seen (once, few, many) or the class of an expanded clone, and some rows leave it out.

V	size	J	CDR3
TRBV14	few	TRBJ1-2	CASSQGGQGVTYGYTF
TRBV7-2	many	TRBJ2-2	CASSLAPGELFF
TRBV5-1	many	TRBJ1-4	CASSPRLATNEKLFF
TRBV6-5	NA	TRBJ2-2	CASSPPDSSTGELFF
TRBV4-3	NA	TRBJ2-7	CASSPSRGPYEQYF
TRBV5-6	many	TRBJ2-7	CASAPAQPGSYEQYF
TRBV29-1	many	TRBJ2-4	CSVELGDIQYF
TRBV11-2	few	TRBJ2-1	CASSLTIRDNEQFF
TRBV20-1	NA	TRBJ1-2	CSASRQGSYGYTF
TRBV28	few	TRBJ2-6	CASSLVGQGANVLTF
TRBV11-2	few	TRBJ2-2	CASSLGPNGGELFF
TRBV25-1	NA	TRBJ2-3	CASSVASGSTDTQYF
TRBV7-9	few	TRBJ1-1	CASSFTGPGTEAFF
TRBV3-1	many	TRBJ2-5	CASSRGLAGVGQETQYF
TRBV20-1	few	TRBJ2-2	CSANDLGLDTGELFF
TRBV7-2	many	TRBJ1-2	CASSSGPWTAYGYTF
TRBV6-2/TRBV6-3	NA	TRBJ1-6	CASSRDRVMVSLHF
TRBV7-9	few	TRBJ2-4	CASSLAGSIQYF
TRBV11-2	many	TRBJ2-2	CASSLASGLAQNTGELFF
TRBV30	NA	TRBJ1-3	CAWTTGFSGNTIYF
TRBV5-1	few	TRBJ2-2	CASSLLETNTGELFF
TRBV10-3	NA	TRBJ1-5	CAISESSNQPQHF
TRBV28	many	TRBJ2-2	CASSQQVTGELFF
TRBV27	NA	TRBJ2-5	CASSLADRIETQYF
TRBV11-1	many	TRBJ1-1	CASSYRGRTEAFF
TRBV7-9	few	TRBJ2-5	CASSLAAPAQETQYF
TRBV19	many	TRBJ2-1	CASSIRRYNEQFF
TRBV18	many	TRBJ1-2	CASSPEITHGYTF
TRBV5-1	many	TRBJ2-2	CASIRDPANTGELFF
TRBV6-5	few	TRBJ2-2	CASSYIQGNTGELFF
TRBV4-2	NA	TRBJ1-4	CASSQAAKQGNEKLFF
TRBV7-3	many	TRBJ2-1	CASSSDPYNEQFF
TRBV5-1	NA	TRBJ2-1	CASSLAPSGRANEQFF
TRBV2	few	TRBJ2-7	CASSSGTNYEQYF
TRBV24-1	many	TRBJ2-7	CATSVPTSDEQYF
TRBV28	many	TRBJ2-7	CASSSKPTGGREQYF
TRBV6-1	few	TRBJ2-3	CASSERGTPDTQYF
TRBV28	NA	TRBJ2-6	CASRTGTGGTNVLTF
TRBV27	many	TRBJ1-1	CASSPLTANTEAFF
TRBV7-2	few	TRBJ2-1	CASSPGQGHNEQFF
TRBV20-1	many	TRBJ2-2	CSAKPGQGKTGELFF
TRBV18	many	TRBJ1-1	CASSPPDRGSGEAFF
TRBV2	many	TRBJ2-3	CASSERAGGTDTQYF
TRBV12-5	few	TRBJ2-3	CASGFMSSASTDTQYF
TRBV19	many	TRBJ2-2	CASSINRGAGELFF
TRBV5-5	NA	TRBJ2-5	CASSTPGPGGETQYF
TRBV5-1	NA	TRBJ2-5	CASSLEGDPTPQYF
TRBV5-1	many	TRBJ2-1	CASSQAQGLGFHEQFF
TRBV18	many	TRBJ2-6	CASSPRATLWGANVLTF
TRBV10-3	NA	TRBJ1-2	CAIMEGAHTNYGYTF
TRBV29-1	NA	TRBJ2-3	CSVLPTDTQYF
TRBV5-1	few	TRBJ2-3	CASSVTSGSRTDTQYF
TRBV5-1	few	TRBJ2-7	CASSLETGTYEQYF